The text below deals with one T cell receptor beta chain. Survey-level immunoSEQ sequencing profiled the TCR beta repertoire. The assay was immunoSEQ multiplex PCR, and TCRdb's table has in-frame clones only and misses some. This sample has around 50,000 clones; 85% to 95% occur once, and the top ten carry roughly a tenth. The CDR3 covers 15 residues. Trimming cost V 0 bases and J 4 bases, with 13 bases left between them. Germline values: CDR1 MNHEY, CDR2 SMNVEV (reference sequence). J is TRBJ2-7 and V is TRBV27; D gene ambiguous. The TCR was taken from a man between 40 and 49 years old with rheumatoid arthritis. Sequenced sample: PBMCs. In DNA form, the CDR3 reads TGTGCCAGCAGTTTATCAGTCCGTCCGACTTACGAGCAGTACTTC. Amino acids: CASSLSVRPTYEQYF.